This T cell receptor beta chain was recovered during a study of T cells after yellow fever vaccination (dated by TCRdb to the late 2010s). Regarding the complete study: The SMART-Seq v4 Ultra Low Input RNA kit was used to prepare libraries from fractions with low cell numbers. Two healthy male donors made up the cohort, one aged 18 to 30 years and the other aged 30 to 40 years. To follow T-cell clones before and after both primary and booster YFV17D yellow fever vaccination, bulk TCR alpha and beta repertoires underwent longitudinal sequencing. Blood samples were taken at several timepoints before and after primary and secondary immunization, and bulk PBMC replicates and cell subsets were isolated. General findings and caveats noted by the study authors: A small fraction of clonotypes appeared in both the CD4 and CD8 compartments, likely as a result of convergent recombination. Most clones expanded after primary vaccination were re-detected after the booster (almost 98% of CD4 and approximately 88% of CD8), suggesting broad memory maintenance. Computational filtering was required because FACS-sorted repertoires could contain abundant contaminating clonotypes from the bulk population. Because the study included only a couple of donors, the extent to which the findings can be generalized is limited. Compared with the primary T-cell response, the secondary T-cell response was faster but weaker, reaching its peak on day 5 rather than on day 15.

The treatment or condition label corresponds to: live attenuated yellow fever vaccine strain. At each blood-draw timepoint, two biological replicates of bulk PBMCs were obtained. A standard Ficoll-Paque protocol was used to isolate PBMCs from peripheral blood. TriZol was used to extract RNA from bulk PBMCs, from CD4 and CD8 fractions, and from dextramer-positive and dextramer-negative fractions. With respect to this clonotype: Its antigen is unknown. No per-base quality is available; no much larger clone lies one base away.

TCR cDNA was made using 5'RACE template switching, a step that added a universal primer site and unique molecular identifiers. Priming for cDNA synthesis came from both the TCR alpha and TCR beta constant segments. Libraries were amplified in two PCR steps, with sample barcodes and sequencing adapters added in the second step. Libraries were sequenced on Illumina HiSeq 2500 (2x100 bp) or NovaSeq (2x150 bp). The authors' pipeline ran thus. MIGEC handled demultiplexing of reads and collapsing into UMI consensus sequences, while MiXCR performed V(D)J alignment. Vaccine-responding clonotypes were defined with edgeR using replicate PBMC samples, requiring FDR below 0.01 and a log2 fold change above 5 up to day 15. Each bulk clonotype received a CD4 or CD8 identity based on whether the sequenced CD4 or CD8 repertoire contained that clonotype at higher abundance. TCRdb's own reprocessing of the public reads used fastp at Q25 and MiXCR and kept productive beta chains. Merged by CDR3 protein, the rows form single entries marked with the most common genes and DNA. The V and J calls, along with clone size, are taken from TCRdb and not from the paper's own processing. This sample holds hundreds of thousands of distinct CDR3 sequences; 7.5% to 9% were observed only once. Clones ranked in the top ten supply 15% to 20% of the sample.

A distance of 13 bases separates the germline ends of V and J, which lose 2 bases and 5 bases respectively. Looking up the germline V gene yields CDR1 SGHVS and CDR2 FQNEAQ. The CDR3 numbers 15 residues from cysteine through phenylalanine. Just the 45-base CDR3 DNA is kept, in frame starting at base 1. The clonotype was recovered from a man between 18 and 35 years old who received the YFV17D yellow fever vaccine. This chain is built from TRBV7-8 and TRBJ2-1, and TRBD1 may be the D gene, going by 5 matching bases. The sample was PBMCs, taken on the day of the first yellow fever vaccination. The CDR3 reads as follows: CASSLIGHPNNEQFF. The DNA sequence reads TGTGCCAGCAGCTTAATCGGACACCCAAACAATGAGCAGTTCTTC.